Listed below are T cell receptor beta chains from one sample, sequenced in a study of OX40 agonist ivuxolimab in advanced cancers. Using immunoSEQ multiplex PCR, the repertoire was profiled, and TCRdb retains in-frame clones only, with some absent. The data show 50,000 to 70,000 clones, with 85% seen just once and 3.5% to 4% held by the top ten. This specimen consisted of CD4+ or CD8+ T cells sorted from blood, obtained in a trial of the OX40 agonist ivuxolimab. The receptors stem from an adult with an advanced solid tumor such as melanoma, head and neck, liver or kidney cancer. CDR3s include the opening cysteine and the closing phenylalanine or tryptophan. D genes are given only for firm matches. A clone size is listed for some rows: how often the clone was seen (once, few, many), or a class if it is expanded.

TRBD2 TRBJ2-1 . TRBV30 TGTGCCTGGAGTCTGCCGGGACTAGCGGGAGCAGGTGAGCAGTTCTTC CAWSLPGLAGAGEQFF
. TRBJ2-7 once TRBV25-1 TGTGCCAGCAGTGACAGGGGCCGGCCGTCCTACGAGCAGTACTTC CASSDRGRPSYEQYF
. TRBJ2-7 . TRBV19 TGTGCCAGTAGTCGAAACGGAGGTTACGAGCAGTACTTC CASSRNGGYEQYF
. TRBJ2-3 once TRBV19 TGTGCCAGTAGTATCGGGGGACCCTCTGATACGCAGTATTTT CASSIGGPSDTQYF
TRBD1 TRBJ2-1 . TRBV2 TGTGCCAGCACCCTCGGGACAGCCAACAATGAGCAGTTCTTC CASTLGTANNEQFF
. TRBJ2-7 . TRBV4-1 TGCGCCAGCAGCCAAGAGGCCCCGACAGGCATTTTGAAATACGAGCAGTACTTC CASSQEAPTGILKYEQYF
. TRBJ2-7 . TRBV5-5 TGTGCCACCATTGGGGGACTCCACGAGGGAGAGCAGTACTTC CATIGGLHEGEQYF
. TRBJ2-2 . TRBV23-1 TGCGCCAGCAGTCAGAAACGGACCGGGGAGCTGTTTTTT CASSQKRTGELFF
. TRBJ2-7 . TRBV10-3 TGTGCCATCAGCCCGGACAGAGAGCGAACCTACGAGCAGTACTTC CAISPDRERTYEQYF
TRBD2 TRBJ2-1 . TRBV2 TGTGCCAGCAGAGCCATTGGACTAGCGGGAGAGTCCTACAATGAGCAGTTCTTC CASRAIGLAGESYNEQFF
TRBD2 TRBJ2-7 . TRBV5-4 TGTGCCAGCAGCTTGGGAGCGGGAGTGGACGAGCAGTACTTC CASSLGAGVDEQYF
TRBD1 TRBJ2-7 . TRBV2 TGTGCCGGGTCCTACGACAGGGCCTACGAGCAGTACTTC CAGSYDRAYEQYF
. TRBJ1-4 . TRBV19 TGTGCCAGTACGAAAGCGAGACTCGGGCGGTCTAATGAAAAACTGTTTTTT CASTKARLGRSNEKLFF
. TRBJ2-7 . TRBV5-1 TGCGCCAGCAGCTTTTCAGGGCTCGAGCAGTACTTC CASSFSGLEQYF
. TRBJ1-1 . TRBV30 TGTGCCTGGAGTGTAATGGAGGGAACTGAAGCTTTCTTT CAWSVMEGTEAFF
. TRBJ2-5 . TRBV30 TGTGCCTGGACCGGTGGAGATCAAGAGACCCAGTACTTC CAWTGGDQETQYF
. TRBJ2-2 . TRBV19 TGTGCCAGCCGTGAGGCCGGGATCAGGAGCACCGGGGAGCTGTTTTTT CASREAGIRSTGELFF
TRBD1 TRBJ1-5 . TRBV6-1 TGTGCCAGCAGTAAACAGGGGGAAGGGGAGTCCCAGCATTTT CASSKQGEGESQHF
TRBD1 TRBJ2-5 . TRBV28 TGTGCCAGCAGGACAGGGGTGGAGACCCAGTACTTC CASRTGVETQYF
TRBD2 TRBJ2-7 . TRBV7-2 TGTGCCAGCAGCCGGAGCGGGAGTGGTGCCGAGCAGTACTTC CASSRSGSGAEQYF
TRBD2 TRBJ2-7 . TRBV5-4 TGTGCCAGCAGCTTGACCCCAGGACTAGCGGGAGTGAGCGAGCAGTACTTC CASSLTPGLAGVSEQYF
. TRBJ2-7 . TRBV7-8 TGTGCCAGCAGCTTAGGTGGGCGAAGATCCTACGAGCAGTACTTC CASSLGGRRSYEQYF
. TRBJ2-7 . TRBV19 TGTGCCAGTAGCCAAATCGCCGACTACGAGCAGTACTTC CASSQIADYEQYF
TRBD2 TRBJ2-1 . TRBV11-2 TGTGCCAGCAGCTTATCTAGCGGGTCCTACAATGAGCAGTTCTTC CASSLSSGSYNEQFF
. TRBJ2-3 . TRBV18 TGTGCCAGCTCACCGGGTACACTCACAGATACGCAGTATTTT CASSPGTLTDTQYF
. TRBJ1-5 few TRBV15 TGTGCCACCAGCAGAGGGAGGGTGTTTGGTAGCAATCAGCCCCAGCATTTT CATSRGRVFGSNQPQHF
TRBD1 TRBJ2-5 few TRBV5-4 TGTGCCAGCAGCCTGAAAGGAGAGGGGGCAGAGACCCAGTACTTC CASSLKGEGAETQYF
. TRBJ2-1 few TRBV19 TGTGCCGCAGCGAGGGGGGAACGGGGTGAGCAGTTCTTC CAAARGERGEQFF
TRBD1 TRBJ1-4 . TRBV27 TGTGCCAGCAGTTCGACAGGGTTTTTTGGGGGTAATGAAAAACTGTTTTTT CASSSTGFFGGNEKLFF
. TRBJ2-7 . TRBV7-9 TGTGCCAGCGGGGATTTACAGGCGGAGCAGTACTTC CASGDLQAEQYF
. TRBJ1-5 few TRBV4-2 TGTGCCAGCAGCCATTCAACAGGGCACAATCAGCCCCAGCATTTT CASSHSTGHNQPQHF
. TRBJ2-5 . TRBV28 TGTGCCAGCAGTTCCGCCCACGGGGGAGAGACCCAGTACTTC CASSSAHGGETQYF
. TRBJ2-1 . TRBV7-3 TGTGCCAGCGGCCAAGCCGGCCCCAGTGAGCAGTTCTTC CASGQAGPSEQFF
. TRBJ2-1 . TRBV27 TGTGCCAGCAGTTTATCATCCGGACAAGGCCTCGAGCAGTTCTTC CASSLSSGQGLEQFF
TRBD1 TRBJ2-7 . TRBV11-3 TGTGCCAGCAGCCCGCGGACAGGAGGTTCCTACGAGCAGTACTTC CASSPRTGGSYEQYF
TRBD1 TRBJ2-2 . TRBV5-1 TGCGCCAGCAGCTTGAGGGGGCCGAACACCGGGGAGCTGTTTTTT CASSLRGPNTGELFF
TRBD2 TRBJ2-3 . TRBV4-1 TGCGCCAGCACTAGACTAGCGGGAGAGCTCACAGATACGCAGTATTTT CASTRLAGELTDTQYF
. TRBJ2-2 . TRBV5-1 TGCGCCAGCAGCTTGGCTCTAGGTTCCGGGGAGCTGTTTTTT CASSLALGSGELFF
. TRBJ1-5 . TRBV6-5 TGTGCCAGCATCTCCGGAGCCGGGCCCCAGCATTTT CASISGAGPQHF
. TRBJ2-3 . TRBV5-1 TGCGCCAGCAGCTTGGGGGTAGCGGAGCCCTCAGATACGCAGTATTTT CASSLGVAEPSDTQYF
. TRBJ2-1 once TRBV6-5 TGTGCCAGCAGTACGGGAGCTTCCTACAATGAGCAGTTCTTC CASSTGASYNEQFF
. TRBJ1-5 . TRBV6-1 TGTGCCAGCAGTGCCTGGGGGAGGTTAAGAATGGGTCAGCCCCAGCATTTT CASSAWGRLRMGQPQHF
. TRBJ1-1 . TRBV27 TGTGCCAGCAGTTTGGGGGGGGGACACACTGAAGCTTTCTTT CASSLGGGHTEAFF
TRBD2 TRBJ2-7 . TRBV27 TGTGCCAGCAGTCCCCTAGCGGGAGACCCCCTCGAGCAGTACTTC CASSPLAGDPLEQYF
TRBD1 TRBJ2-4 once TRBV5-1 TGCGCCAGCAGCTTGGAAACAGGGGAAGTGGGGGCCAAAAACATTCAGTACTTC CASSLETGEVGAKNIQYF
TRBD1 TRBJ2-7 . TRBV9 TGTGCCAGCAGCATACAGGGGGACGAGCAGTACTTC CASSIQGDEQYF
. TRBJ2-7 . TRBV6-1 TGTGCCAGCAGTGCCTCCAGGATCTCCTCCTACGAGCAGTACTTC CASSASRISSYEQYF
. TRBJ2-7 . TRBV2 TGTGCCAGCAGTGAATTGGAGCACTACGAGCAGTACTTC CASSELEHYEQYF
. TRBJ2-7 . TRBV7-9 TGTGCCAGCAGCTTAGGCGGGCCGTCCTACGAGCAGTACTTC CASSLGGPSYEQYF
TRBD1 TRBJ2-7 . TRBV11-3 TGTGCCAGCAGCTACCTATCAGGGGGCGAGCAGTACTTC CASSYLSGGEQYF
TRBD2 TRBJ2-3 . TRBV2 TGTGCCAGCAGTAGTGTGGCGGGAGGGCCGAAGAATACGCAGTATTTT CASSSVAGGPKNTQYF
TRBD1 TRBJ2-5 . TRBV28 TGTGCCAGCAGTTCCGGGACAGAACAGCAGTACTTC CASSSGTEQQYF
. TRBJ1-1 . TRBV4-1 TGCGCCAGCAGCCACCCTGACAGGCCGAACACTGAAGCTTTCTTT CASSHPDRPNTEAFF
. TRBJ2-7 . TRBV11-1 TGTGCCAGCAGCTTAGAGGGGATCGAGCAGTACTTC CASSLEGIEQYF
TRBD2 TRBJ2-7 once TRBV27 TGTGCCAGCAGTCTAGGACTAGCGGGAGAATACGAGCAGTACTTC CASSLGLAGEYEQYF
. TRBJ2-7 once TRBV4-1 TGCGCCAGCAGCCAAGTGGCGACAAGCACCTACGAGCAGTACTTC CASSQVATSTYEQYF
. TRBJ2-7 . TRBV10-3 TGTGCCATCAGTTTTGGCAGGGGGGCGTACGAGCAGTACTTC CAISFGRGAYEQYF
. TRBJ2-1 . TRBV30 TGTGCCTGGAGAAGATTAACTACCCCGTTCTTC CAWRRLTTPFF
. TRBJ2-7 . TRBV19 TGTGCCAGTAGTACGACAGTAAGCAGCTCCTACGAGCAGTACTTC CASSTTVSSSYEQYF